The next 21 T cell receptor beta chains were all read from a single sample in a study of OX40 agonist ivuxolimab in advanced cancers. The library was obtained by the immunoSEQ multiplex PCR assay. As stored in TCRdb, this immuneACCESS dataset retains in-frame rearrangements with V and J assigned. A fraction of the clones does not appear; measured against another copy, unresolved V genes explain less than half of the discrepancy, and the remainder lacks a known reason. The sample contains tens of thousands of clones, 85% to 90% of them found a single time. Approximately 4% of the sample is held by the ten biggest clonotypes. Material: CD4+ or CD8+ T cells sorted from blood, obtained in a trial of the OX40 agonist ivuxolimab. The receptor source for this set is an adult with an advanced solid tumor such as melanoma, head and neck, liver or kidney cancer.

This clone was counted a few times. The V gene is TRBV6-1, the J gene TRBJ1-1, with TRBD1 as a possible D gene (6 bases). The germline V gene encodes CDR1 MNHNS and CDR2 SASEGT. There are 10 residues in the CDR3. Deletions cut 8 bases from V and 10 bases from J, with 11 bases between. The CDR3 here is CASGTGLAFF. As DNA, the CDR3 is TGTGCCAGCGGTACAGGGTTAGCTTTCTTT.

The rearrangement links TRBV5-4 to TRBJ1-1; 8 bases are shared with TRBD1. The CDR3 is 15 residues long. CDR1 is SGHNT and CDR2 is YYREEE in the germline V gene (reference sequence). V lost 0 bases and J lost 5; bases outside the gene matches: 6. CDR3 in amino acids: CASSLELQGGTEAFF. Here the CDR3 DNA reads TGTGCCAGCAGCTTGGAATTACAGGGGGGAACTGAAGCTTTCTTT.

The V call is TRBV19, the J call TRBJ2-3; D is perhaps TRBD2 (5 bases). The CDR3 runs to 15 residues. Germline lookup yields CDR1 LNHDA and CDR2 SQIVND (reference sequence). The V and J ends lost 6 bases and 1 base respectively, with 14 bases between them. CDR3 nucleotides: TGTGCCAGTAGGACCCGTACGGAGGGCACAGATACGCAGTATTTT. Amino acid sequence: CASRTRTEGTDTQYF.

V and J are TRBV28 and TRBJ1-2; D unresolved. The germline V gene has CDR1 MDHEN and CDR2 SYDVKM. V lost 4 bases and J lost 3, with 6 bases in between. The CDR3 runs 12 residues. The CDR3 sequence is CASSSLHYGYTF. As DNA, the CDR3 is TGTGCCAGCAGTTCACTCCACTATGGCTACACCTTC.

The chain has TRBV6-1 and TRBJ1-2; D gene ambiguous. CDR3 length: 14 residues. CDR1 MNHNS and CDR2 SASEGT come from the germline V gene. V lost 6 bases and J lost 3, with 14 bases in between. CDR3: CASRGDIVDYGYTF. CDR3 coding DNA: TGTGCCAGCAGGGGCGACATAGTCGACTATGGCTACACCTTC.

The rearrangement joins TRBV11-3 to TRBJ1-1; D is unclear. This CDR3 has 15 residues. V was trimmed by 4 bases and J by 4 bases, leaving 16 bases between them. The germline CDR1 and CDR2 sequences are SGHNT and YENEEA. The CDR3 sequence: CASSSLPSVGTEAFF. In DNA form, the CDR3 reads TGTGCCAGCAGCTCCTTACCTTCGGTCGGCACTGAAGCTTTCTTT.

The chain has TRBV11-2 and TRBJ2-3; D is unclear. Germline CDR1 is SGHAT and CDR2 is FQNNGV. V lost 5 bases and J 3 bases, leaving 12 bases between the germline ends. The CDR3 has 14 residues. In nucleotides, the CDR3 is TGTGCCAGCAGCGTCCAACCGGCGACAGATACGCAGTATTTT. It is translated as CASSVQPATDTQYF.

V gene TRBV6-5 combines with J gene TRBJ2-5, with 10 bases matching TRBD1. The germline CDR1 and CDR2 sequences are MNHEY and SVGAGI. The CDR3 loop spans 15 amino acids. The V gene end was trimmed by 6 bases and the J gene end by 7 bases; junction bases not matched to a gene: 11. The CDR3 reads CASSPGTGVRGTQYF. CDR3 bases: TGTGCCAGCAGCCCAGGGACAGGGGTTCGAGGGACCCAGTACTTC.

The chain uses TRBV11-2 and TRBJ1-1; D gene ambiguous. Trimming removed 2 bases at V and 6 bases at J, with 16 bases between. Germline-derived CDR1 and CDR2 are SGHAT and FQNNGV. This CDR3 is 15 amino acids long. The DNA for the CDR3 is TGTGCCAGCAGCTTAATACGGGGAATTGGTCCTGAAGCTTTCTTT. It yields the protein CASSLIRGIGPEAFF.

V usage is TRBV7-2 and J usage is TRBJ2-5; D unclear. Germline-derived CDR1 and CDR2 are SGHTA and FQGNSA. V was pared by 0 bases and J by 4 bases, with 6 bases between. There are 13 residues in the CDR3. The CDR3 loop reads CASSLAERETQYF. The CDR3, as DNA: TGTGCCAGCAGCTTAGCGGAGCGAGAGACCCAGTACTTC. Using reference TRBV7-2 and TRBJ2-5 for the parts outside the CDR3, the full variable domain is GAGVSQSPSNKVTEKGKDVELRCDPISGHTALYWYRQSLGQGLEFLIYFQGNSAPDKSGLPSDRFSAERTGGSVSTLTIQRTQQEDSAVYLCASSLAERETQYFGPGTRLLVL.

The chain recombines TRBV9 with TRBJ2-3, with 7 bases that match TRBD2. This CDR3 is built from 14 residues. Looked up from germline, CDR1 is SGDLS and CDR2 is YYNGEE. Trimming took 2 bases from V and 2 from J; bases not matched to a gene: 2. Here the CDR3 DNA reads TGTGCCAGCAGCGTGGGAGGGCCCACAGATACGCAGTATTTT. The encoded protein is CASSVGGPTDTQYF.

The chain recombines TRBV7-9 with TRBJ2-5; D uncertain. The germline V gene encodes CDR1 SEHNR and CDR2 FQNEAQ (reference sequence). Trimming stripped 4 bases from V and 3 bases from J, with 21 bases between. The CDR3 extends over 17 amino acids. This chain's CDR3 is CASSSLSPLMGEETQYF. In DNA form, the CDR3 reads TGTGCCAGCAGCTCCCTCTCCCCCCTGATGGGCGAAGAGACCCAGTACTTC.

V and J are TRBV10-3 and TRBJ1-5, with D perhaps TRBD1 (5 bases). Looked up from germline, CDR1 is ENHRY and CDR2 is SYGVKD. V lost 3 bases and J 4 bases, leaving 10 bases between the germline ends. The CDR3 length is 14 residues. CDR3: CAISDPRANQPQHF. The CDR3 DNA follows: TGTGCCATCAGTGACCCCAGGGCTAATCAGCCCCAGCATTTT.

In this sample, this clone turned up a few times. The CDR3 loop is CASSERAGGPQHF. Here the CDR3 DNA reads TGTGCCAGCAGTGAAAGGGCAGGGGGGCCCCAGCATTTT. This rearrangement joins TRBV2 to TRBJ1-5; 7 bases are shared with TRBD1. V was pared by 2 bases and J by 9 bases, with 4 bases of the junction left unmatched. Looked up from germline, CDR1 is SNHLY and CDR2 is FYNNEI. The CDR3 is 13 amino acids.

The chain links TRBV6-5 to TRBJ1-2; D not resolved. Germline V CDR1 and CDR2: MNHEY, SVGAGI. This CDR3 spans 14 amino acids. V lost 0 bases and J lost 4, with 9 bases in between. The CDR3, as DNA: TGTGCCAGCAGTTACTCGTGGAATCCCTATGGCTACACCTTC. Amino acid sequence: CASSYSWNPYGYTF.

The chain combines TRBV6-6 with TRBJ1-1; D unclear. The CDR3 extends over 13 amino acids. V lost 7 bases to trimming and J lost 1 base, with 10 bases between them. Germline V gene lookup returns CDR1 MNHNY and CDR2 SVGAGI (reference sequence). The CDR3 DNA follows: TGTGCCAGCACCATGGACGAGAACACTGAAGCTTTCTTT. This encodes CASTMDENTEAFF.

The V gene is TRBV5-5, the J gene TRBJ1-3; no clear D. This CDR3 comprises 16 residues. Germline assignment: CDR1 SGHKS and CDR2 YYEKEE (reference sequence). V lost 5 bases to trimming and J lost 1 base, with 16 bases between them. The CDR3 here is CASRSAPAASGNTIYF. The CDR3 DNA follows: TGTGCCAGCAGATCCGCCCCCGCGGCATCTGGAAACACCATATATTTT.

This chain uses TRBV4-1 with TRBJ1-1, with TRBD1 matching over 8 bases. V lost 0 bases to trimming and J lost 4 bases; unmatched junction nucleotides: 10. Germline-derived CDR1 and CDR2 are MGHRA and YSYEKL. This CDR3 has 17 amino acids. DNA of the CDR3: TGCGCCAGCAGCCAAGAAAGGACAGGGTACCTCCTCACTGAAGCTTTCTTT. Encoded protein: CASSQERTGYLLTEAFF.

The V gene is TRBV5-4, the J gene TRBJ1-2; TRBD1 aligns across 7 bases. CDR3 length equals 13 residues. The V and J ends lost 4 bases and 8 bases, in that order; junction bases with no gene match: 8. Looked up from germline, CDR1 is SGHNT and CDR2 is YYREEE (reference sequence). The CDR3 protein is CASSLQGVIGYTF. The DNA of the CDR3 is TGTGCCAGCAGCCTGCAGGGGGTGATCGGCTACACCTTC.

The chain uses TRBV6-5 and TRBJ1-1, with D uncertain. The V end was cut by 2 bases, the J end by 6 bases, with 13 bases between. The CDR3 length is 14 residues. Germline loops: CDR1 MNHEY, CDR2 SVGAGI. The DNA of the CDR3 is TGTGCCAGCAGTTACGACCGATTCAATTCTGAAGCTTTCTTT. As protein: CASSYDRFNSEAFF.

The gene calls are TRBV27 and TRBJ2-7, with a tentative D call TRBD1 (6 bases). With 3 bases removed from V and 10 bases from J, the gap between germline ends came to 13 bases. The CDR3 loop spans 12 amino acids. In germline, CDR1 is MNHEY, CDR2 SMNVEV (reference sequence). CDR3 residues: CASSLRQGHQYF. The CDR3 nucleotides read TGTGCCAGCAGTTTGCGGCAGGGGCATCAGTACTTC.